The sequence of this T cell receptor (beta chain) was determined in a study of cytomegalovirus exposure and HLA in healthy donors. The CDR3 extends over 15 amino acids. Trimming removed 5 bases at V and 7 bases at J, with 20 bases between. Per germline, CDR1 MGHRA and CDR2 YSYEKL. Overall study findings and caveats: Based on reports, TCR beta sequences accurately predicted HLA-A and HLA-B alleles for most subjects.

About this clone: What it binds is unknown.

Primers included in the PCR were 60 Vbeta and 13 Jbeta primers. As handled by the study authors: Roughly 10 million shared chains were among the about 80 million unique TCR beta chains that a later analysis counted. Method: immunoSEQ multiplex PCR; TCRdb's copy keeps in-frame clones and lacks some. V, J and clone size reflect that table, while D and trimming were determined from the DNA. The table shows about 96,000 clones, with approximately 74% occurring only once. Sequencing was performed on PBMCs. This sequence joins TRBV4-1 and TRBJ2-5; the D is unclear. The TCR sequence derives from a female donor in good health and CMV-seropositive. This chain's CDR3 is CASSDSSVGVGTQYF. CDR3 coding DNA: TGCGCCAGCAGCGACTCGAGTGTAGGAGTAGGGACCCAGTACTTC.